The 22 T cell receptor beta chains in this list originate from one sample, sequenced in a study of T cell responses to AZD1222 COVID-19 vaccine. Method: immunoSEQ multiplex PCR; TCRdb's copy keeps in-frame clones and lacks some. The data show about 110,000 clones, about 86% seen once. Sample: peripheral blood, taken on day 0 of AZD1222 vaccination. The source of these receptors is an adult in good health.

This clone was found a few times. The rearrangement uses TRBV5-1 and TRBJ1-6; TRBD1 agrees at 10 bases. The trim removed 5 bases at V and 6 bases at J, leaving 5 bases unmatched. Germline CDR1 SGHRS, CDR2 YFSETQ. This CDR3 spans 15 amino acids. CDR3 sequence reads: CASRSGTGANSPLHF. The CDR3, as DNA: TGCGCCAGCAGGAGCGGGACAGGGGCTAATTCACCCCTCCACTTT.

The V gene is TRBV7-2, the J gene TRBJ1-5; the match to TRBD1 covers 9 bases. CDR1 and CDR2 (germline): SGHTA, FQGNSA. This CDR3 is built from 14 residues. The trim removed 10 bases at V and 5 bases at J, leaving 9 bases unmatched. The chain's CDR3 is CATATNRGHQPQHF. CDR3 in DNA: TGTGCCACCGCTACAAACAGGGGGCATCAGCCCCAGCATTTT.

This sequence joins TRBV5-1 and TRBJ2-7; D is perhaps TRBD1 (5 bases). Trimming pared 3 bases from V and 2 bases from J, leaving 9 bases between. CDR1 and CDR2 (germline): SGHRS, YFSETQ. The CDR3 length is 13 residues. The CDR3 coding sequence is TGCGCCAGCAGCTCCGACAGTACCTACGAGCAGTACTTC. Translation gives CASSSDSTYEQYF. Complete variable domain (other parts from reference TRBV5-1 and TRBJ2-7): KAGVTQTPRYLIKTRGQQVTLSCSPISGHRSVSWYQQTPGQGLQFLFEYFSETQRNKGNFPGRFSGRQFSNSRSEMNVSTLELGDSALYLCASSSDSTYEQYFGPGTRLTVT.

The chain uses TRBV7-2 and TRBJ1-5; TRBD1 might be the D (5 bases). The CDR3 consists of 14 residues. Germline values: CDR1 SGHTA, CDR2 FQGNSA. Trimming stripped 1 base from V and 1 base from J, with 5 bases between. CDR3 loop: CASSLGTSNQPQHF. The DNA for the CDR3 is TGTGCCAGCAGCTTAGGGACAAGCAATCAGCCCCAGCATTTT.

The chain carries TRBV4-2 and TRBJ2-7; D gene ambiguous. This CDR3 is built from 11 residues. V was trimmed by 3 bases and J by 0 bases, leaving 0 bases between them. CDR1 is LGHNA, CDR2 YNFKEQ, per germline. The CDR3 DNA reads TGTGCCAGCAGCCACTCCTACGAGCAGTACTTC. Amino acids: CASSHSYEQYF.

The rearrangement joins TRBV28 to TRBJ2-7; D may be TRBD2 (6 bases). This CDR3 is built from 15 residues. Germline CDR1 reads MDHEN; CDR2 reads SYDVKM. Trimming removed 5 bases from V and 7 bases from J, with 21 bases in between. The CDR3 here is CASSPGDSRAGEQYF. CDR3 sequence (DNA): TGTGCCAGCAGTCCTGGGGACTCAAGGGCGGGAGAGCAGTACTTC.

The chain joins TRBV6-1 to TRBJ1-3; TRBD1 is a possible D gene (6 bases). The CDR3 is made up of 17 amino acids. Germline values: CDR1 MNHNS, CDR2 SASEGT. Trimming removed 1 base from V and 0 bases from J, with 13 bases in between. CDR3 protein: CASSEGTEGSSGNTIYF. CDR3 in DNA: TGTGCCAGCAGTGAAGGGACAGAGGGAAGCTCTGGAAACACCATATATTTT.

The chain employs TRBV9 and TRBJ1-3; 8 nucleotides match TRBD1. Germline V gives CDR1 SGDLS, CDR2 YYNGEE. This CDR3 is 18 amino acids long. Losses at the gene ends were 4 bases for V and 0 bases for J; bases not matched to a gene: 12. CDR3 DNA: TGTGCCAGCAGCCCCCGCTGGGGGACAGGCAACTCTGGAAACACCATATATTTT. Its translation is CASSPRWGTGNSGNTIYF.

The rearrangement joins TRBV6-6 to TRBJ1-4, with a possible D match to TRBD1 (5 bases). CDR1 and CDR2 from the germline V gene are MNHNY and SVGAGI (reference sequence). CDR3 length: 16 residues. V was pared by 6 bases and J by 0 bases, with 14 bases between. For the CDR3, the DNA is TGTGCCAGCAGCCAGACAGAGCAGGCAACTAATGAAAAACTGTTTTTT. This gives the protein CASSQTEQATNEKLFF.

CDR3 in amino acids: CASSPNRDPASYNEQFF. CDR3 nucleotides: TGTGCCAGCAGCCCGAATCGGGACCCCGCCTCCTACAATGAGCAGTTCTTC. V is TRBV7-9 and J is TRBJ2-1; D may match TRBD1 or TRBD2 (5 bases each). Trimming removed 5 bases from V and 0 bases from J, with 17 bases in between. CDR3 length: 17 residues. Per the germline V gene, CDR1 is SEHNR and CDR2 is FQNEAQ (reference sequence).

This clone was observed a few times. The chain combines TRBV7-9 with TRBJ1-1; D possibly corresponds to TRBD1 (6 bases). In germline, CDR1 is SEHNR, CDR2 FQNEAQ (reference sequence). The CDR3 covers 13 residues. V was trimmed by 2 bases and J by 6 bases, leaving 10 bases between them. This CDR3 reads CASSLQDSSEAFF. The CDR3 nucleotides read TGTGCCAGCAGCTTACAGGACAGCTCTGAAGCTTTCTTT.

The table lists this clone with a count of one. This chain uses TRBV5-1 with TRBJ1-1, with a possible D match to TRBD1 (6 bases). Trimming shortened V by 2 bases and J by 2 bases, and 10 bases separated the two germline ends. CDR3 length: 14 residues. The germline gives CDR1 SGHRS, CDR2 YFSETQ. The CDR3 reads CASSFVGGNTEAFF. The CDR3 DNA reads TGCGCCAGCAGCTTCGTGGGGGGCAACACTGAAGCTTTCTTT.

The CDR3 sequence: CASSDTRQPQHF. The CDR3 DNA follows: TGTGCCAGCAGTGATACGAGACAGCCCCAGCATTTT. This chain connects TRBV6-1 to TRBJ1-5; unclear D gene. Germline loops: CDR1 MNHNS, CDR2 SASEGT. The CDR3 length is 12 residues. Trimming removed 3 bases at V and 7 bases at J, with 7 bases between.

The chain combines TRBV10-3 with TRBJ1-2, with 9 bases fitting TRBD1. The CDR3 contains 17 residues. The germline CDR1 and CDR2 sequences are ENHRY and SYGVKD. Losses at the gene ends were 3 bases for V and 2 bases for J; bases not matched to a gene: 10. CDR3 bases: TGTGCCATCAGTGACTCGGACAGGGGTTTGCAAAACTATGGCTACACCTTC. Protein product: CAISDSDRGLQNYGYTF.

The chain carries TRBV2 and TRBJ2-3; 10 nucleotides line up with TRBD2. CDR3 size: 16 residues. CDR1 and CDR2 (germline): SNHLY, FYNNEI. J lost 1 base, V lost 5 bases, and 6 bases had no gene match. The CDR3 DNA reads TGTGCCAGCAGTAGAGCGGGGGGGACCCGCACAGATACGCAGTATTTT. Translating gives CASSRAGGTRTDTQYF.

V gene TRBV24-1 combines with J gene TRBJ2-7, with D unclear. Between the trimmed V and J ends, which lost 0 bases and 9 bases, there was a span of 5 bases. The CDR3 has 11 amino acids. Per germline, CDR1 KGHDR and CDR2 SFDVKD. As DNA, the CDR3 is TGTGCCACCAGTGATTTGTTAGTGCAGTACTTC. It translates to CATSDLLVQYF.

The chain combines TRBV3-1 (or the pseudogene TRBV3-2) with TRBJ2-7, with TRBD1 identical over 7 bases. Germline V gives CDR1 LGHDT, CDR2 YNNKEL (reference sequence). The length of the CDR3 is 13 residues. After removal of 4 bases from V and 3 bases from J, the junction contained 3 bases not matched to a gene. This chain's CDR3 is CASSLDRVYEQYF. In nucleotides, the CDR3 is TGTGCCAGCAGCCTAGACAGGGTCTACGAGCAGTACTTC.

The chain links TRBV6-5 to TRBJ1-4, with D maybe TRBD1 (6 bases). Per germline, CDR1 MNHEY and CDR2 SVGAGI. The CDR3 totals 11 residues. The V and J ends lost 5 bases and 8 bases respectively, with 6 bases between them. Here the CDR3 DNA reads TGTGCCAGCAGTAGGGGGGAAAAACTGTTTTTT. Translating gives CASSRGEKLFF.

This clone was counted a few times. J is TRBJ1-1 and V is TRBV27; D is possibly TRBD1 (6 bases). Germline V gene data show CDR1 as MNHEY and CDR2 as SMNVEV (reference sequence). The CDR3 spans 15 residues. Trimming stripped 0 bases from V and 7 bases from J, with 15 bases between. The CDR3, as DNA: TGTGCCAGCAGTTTATCGAACCTTAAGGGGGTTGAAGCTTTCTTT. Translated: CASSLSNLKGVEAFF.

The chain carries TRBV7-9 and TRBJ2-2; perhaps TRBD1 as D (5 bases). The CDR3 runs 17 residues. Trimming took off 7 bases at V and 6 bases at J, with 24 bases between the two ends. From germline, CDR1 is SEHNR and CDR2 FQNEAQ (reference sequence). The CDR3 bases are TGTGCCAGCACCAAGAACCAATTCGGCACGACAGCCGGGGAGCTGTTTTTT. Translated: CASTKNQFGTTAGELFF.

The rearrangement joins TRBV21-1 to TRBJ1-6. TRBV21-1 is a pseudogene segment. CDR3 length: 15 residues. The CDR3 spells CASSKVSIRSSPLHF. The CDR3 nucleotides read TGTGCCAGCAGCAAAGTATCCATACGGAGTTCACCCCTCCACTTT.

The chain joins TRBV6-5 to TRBJ2-3; weak D call: TRBD2 (6 bases). V was shortened by 6 bases and J by 4 bases, with 14 bases between the two germline ends. The CDR3 sequence is 14 residues long. Looked up from germline, CDR1 is MNHEY and CDR2 is SVGAGI. In DNA, the CDR3 is TGTGCCAGCAGGACGCCTAGGGAGGCAGATACGCAGTATTTT. Encoded protein: CASRTPREADTQYF.